These 5 T cell receptor beta chains were all obtained from the same sample, sequenced in a study of shared T cell receptors in the human thymus. Only in-frame clones appear in the TCRdb table, and some are missing; sequencing was by immunoSEQ multiplex PCR. The table has more than 550,000 clones, roughly 86% seen once. These data were also reused for a study on human thymus T cells.

Sequencing input: thymocytes. The receptors were sampled from a boy younger than two with a congenital heart defect.

V gene TRBV27 combines with J gene TRBJ2-7; 9 nucleotides match TRBD2. This CDR3 spans 16 amino acids. V gave up 0 bases and J gave up 4 bases; unmatched junction bases: 7. Germline V gene lookup returns CDR1 MNHEY and CDR2 SMNVEV (reference sequence). The CDR3 DNA follows: TGTGCCAGCAGTTTATCAGCCGGGACTAGCAGTTACGAGCAGTACTTC. It codes for CASSLSAGTSSYEQYF.

This chain joins TRBV23-1 and TRBJ2-7, with 7 bases that match TRBD1. TRBV23-1 is an ORF; its function is uncertain. With 2 bases clipped from V and 1 base from J, the junction kept 20 bases outside the gene matches. The CDR3 runs to 20 residues. CDR3 bases: TGCGCCAGCAGTCAACAACCCCGAACCTCTACAGGGGTGGTTTCCTACGAGCAGTACTTC. This sequence encodes CASSQQPRTSTGVVSYEQYF.

The genes are TRBV6-1 and TRBJ2-7; TRBD1 agrees at 10 bases. V lost 5 bases and J lost 3; bases outside the gene matches: 7. Per germline, CDR1 MNHNS and CDR2 SASEGT. There are 15 residues in the CDR3. CDR3: CASSTPTGGSYEQYF. The CDR3 bases are TGTGCCAGCAGTACCCCGACAGGGGGCAGCTACGAGCAGTACTTC.

The chain carries TRBV15 and TRBJ2-5, with TRBD1 identical over 9 bases. TRBJ2-7 explains the end of the DNA better; the J call may be wrong. Germline values: CDR1 LNHNV, CDR2 YYDKDF (reference sequence). The length of the CDR3 is 17 residues. The CDR3 coding sequence is TGTGCCACCAGCAGAGATCGTCCCGGGACAGGGTTGGGCGAGCAGTACTTC. This sequence encodes CATSRDRPGTGLGEQYF.

This chain links TRBV10-3 with TRBJ2-7; the D is unclear. V lost 8 bases, J lost 2 bases, and 13 bases lay in between. The CDR3 is 13 amino acids. Germline loops: CDR1 ENHRY, CDR2 SYGVKD. The CDR3 DNA is TGTGCCATCGAAAAGGAGTCAACCTACGAGCAGTACTTC. As protein: CAIEKESTYEQYF.